The present entry profiles one TCR beta chain with its context. RNA served as the template for amplifying TCR beta CDR3 regions. After a first-round RT-PCR with HTBI primers, a second-round multiplex PCR was run. Using its own MiXCR run on the multiplex PCR reads, TCRdb lists one record per CDR3 protein. This table holds hundreds of thousands of distinct CDR3 sequences, around 20% found once. These data originate in a study of Graves' ophthalmopathy and Graves' hyperthyroidism. This receptor was identified in a woman aged 18-30 years with stable Graves' hyperthyroidism. The sequenced sample consisted of peripheral blood.

CDR3 coding DNA: TGTGCCAGTAGCTCCCGGGCCCTCTCCTACGAGCAGTACTTC. Translation gives CASSSRALSYEQYF. The chain is built from TRBV19 and TRBJ2-7; D is ambiguous. Germline CDR1 is LNHDA and CDR2 is SQIVND (reference sequence). Trimming took 6 bases from V and 0 from J, leaving 12 bases between them. The CDR3 consists of 14 residues.